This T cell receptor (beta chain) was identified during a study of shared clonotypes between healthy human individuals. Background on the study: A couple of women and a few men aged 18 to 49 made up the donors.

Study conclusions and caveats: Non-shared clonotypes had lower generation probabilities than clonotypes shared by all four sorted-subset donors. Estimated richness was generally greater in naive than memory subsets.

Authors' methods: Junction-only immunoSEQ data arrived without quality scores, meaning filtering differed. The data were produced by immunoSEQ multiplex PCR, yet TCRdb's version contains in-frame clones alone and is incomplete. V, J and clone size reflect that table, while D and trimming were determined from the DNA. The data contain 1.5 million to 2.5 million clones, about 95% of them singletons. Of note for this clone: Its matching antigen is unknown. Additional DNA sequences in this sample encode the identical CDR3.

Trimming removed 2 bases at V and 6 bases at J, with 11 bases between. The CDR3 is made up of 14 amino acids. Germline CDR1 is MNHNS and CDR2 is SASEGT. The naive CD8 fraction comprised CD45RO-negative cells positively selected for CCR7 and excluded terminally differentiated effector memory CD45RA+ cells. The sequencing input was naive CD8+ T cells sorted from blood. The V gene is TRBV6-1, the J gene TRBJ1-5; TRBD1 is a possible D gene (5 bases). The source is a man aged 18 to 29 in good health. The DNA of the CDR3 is TGTGCCAGCAGTGAATTGGGACTAGGTCAGCCCCAGCATTTT. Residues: CASSELGLGQPQHF.